The 21 T cell receptor beta chains below were found in one sample sequenced in a study of T cell repertoires in cytomegalovirus infection. These receptors are not linked to any known antigen. In TCRdb, the reads were re-called with MiXCR into one record per CDR3 protein. The data contain about 700,000 distinct CDR3 sequences, around 30% of them singletons. The sequencing here drew on cultured PBMCs, taken from culture after CMV antigen stimulation. All receptors come from a human donor in good health (CMV status not recorded). Some clones in this sample may be carry-over from other donors' samples.

This clonotype was recorded at least ten times. The CDR3 is CASSLGGGQPQHF. The CDR3 DNA is TGTGCCAGCAGCTTAGGAGGGGGTCAGCCCCAGCATTTT. The chain recombines TRBV7-6 with TRBJ1-5; a possible D gene is TRBD1 (6 bases). This CDR3 comprises 13 residues. Germline CDR1 and CDR2: SGHVS and FNYEAQ. V was clipped by 1 base and J by 6 bases, with 7 bases between them.

This chain links TRBV6-8 with TRBJ2-1, with TRBD2 matching 10 bases. V was pared by 6 bases and J by 7 bases, with 9 bases of the junction left unmatched. The germline gives CDR1 MNHGY, CDR2 SAAAGT. The CDR3 runs 15 residues. The CDR3 region has the DNA TGTGCCAGCAGAAATAGCGGGGGGTCGGGGAATGAGCAGTTCTTC. The encoded protein is CASRNSGGSGNEQFF.

The sample holds many counts of this clonotype. The chain carries TRBV7-2 and TRBJ2-7; D gene unclear. The CDR3 runs 12 residues. Trimming pared 3 bases from V and 3 bases from J, leaving 6 bases between. Per germline, CDR1 SGHTA and CDR2 FQGNSA. The CDR3 nucleotides are TGTGCCAGCAGCTTCTATCGCTACGAGCAGTACTTC. Residues: CASSFYRYEQYF.

The rearrangement joins TRBV4-1 to TRBJ1-2, with unresolved D. Germline V lookup: CDR1 MGHRA, CDR2 YSYEKL. V was shortened by 4 bases and J by 8 bases, with 20 bases between the two germline ends. The CDR3 contains 15 residues. The CDR3 DNA sequence: TGCGCCAGCAGCCCTACACGGTGGAGGGATGGCGGCTACACCTTC. Translating it yields CASSPTRWRDGGYTF.

V usage is TRBV5-6 and J usage is TRBJ1-5; 7 bases fit TRBD1. Trimming took 4 bases from V and 5 from J; bases not matched to a gene: 6. The CDR3 length is 14 residues. Germline CDR1 is SGHDT and CDR2 is YYEEEE. CDR3 region: CASSIRQGYQPQHF. The CDR3 DNA reads TGTGCCAGCAGCATACGACAGGGTTATCAGCCCCAGCATTTT.

This clonotype was counted only a few times. V usage is TRBV6-6 and J usage is TRBJ1-1; D call uncertain. Germline assignment: CDR1 MNHNY and CDR2 SVGAGI (reference sequence). V was trimmed by 6 bases and J by 0 bases, leaving 17 bases between them. The CDR3 is made up of 16 amino acids. The CDR3: CASSYPTELLNTEAFF. The CDR3 region has the DNA TGTGCCAGCAGCTACCCGACGGAACTATTGAACACTGAAGCTTTCTTT.

This clonotype was seen many times. The chain uses TRBV7-8 and TRBJ1-1; 7 nucleotides match TRBD1. Germline V gene lookup returns CDR1 SGHVS and CDR2 FQNEAQ. V dropped 2 bases and J dropped 5; count of bases not matched to a gene: 2. The CDR3 has 13 residues. The CDR3 sequence: CASSLSGQTEAFF. For the CDR3, the DNA is TGTGCCAGCAGCTTATCGGGACAGACTGAAGCTTTCTTT.

This clonotype turned up a few times. The chain recombines TRBV5-4 with TRBJ2-3; 12 bases match TRBD1. The V segment lost 3 bases and the J segment 2 bases; nucleotides outside the gene matches: 4. The CDR3 runs 16 residues. The germline gives CDR1 SGHNT, CDR2 YYREEE (reference sequence). CDR3 loop: CASSYPGQGATDTQYF. The CDR3 DNA reads as TGTGCCAGCAGCTACCCGGGACAGGGGGCCACAGATACGCAGTATTTT.

CDR3 sequence reads: CASSDRDGVAFF. CDR3 coding DNA: TGTGCCAGCAGTGACAGGGACGGCGTAGCTTTCTTT. The chain uses TRBV2 and TRBJ1-1; TRBD1 might be the D (5 bases). This CDR3 has 12 amino acids. Germline V CDR1 and CDR2: SNHLY, FYNNEI. V was cut by 3 bases and J by 10 bases, with 12 bases left in between. The variable domain in full, with the rest retrieved from reference TRBV2 and TRBJ1-1, is EPEVTQTPSHQVTQMGQEVILRCVPISNHLYFYWYRQILGQKVEFLVSFYNNEISEKSEIFDDQFSVERPDGSNFTLKIRSTKLEDSAMYFCASSDRDGVAFFGQGTRLTVV.

The CDR3 DNA reads as TGTGCCAGTAGTATTTTGGGAGGGGGCACAGATACGCAGTATTTT. This gives the protein CASSILGGGTDTQYF. V is TRBV19 and J is TRBJ2-3, with 7 bases aligning to TRBD2. The germline V gene has CDR1 LNHDA and CDR2 SQIVND (reference sequence). Losses at the gene ends were 3 bases for V and 1 base for J; bases not matched to a gene: 4. This CDR3 comprises 15 residues.

The chain carries TRBV12-3 or TRBV12-4 and TRBJ2-4, with 7 bases identical to TRBD1. This CDR3 is built from 14 residues. Trimming removed 6 bases from V and 8 bases from J; junction bases left unmatched: 10. CDR3 loop: CASSPGQALDIQYF. The CDR3 DNA reads as TGTGCCAGCAGCCCCGGACAGGCATTGGACATTCAGTACTTC.

This chain connects TRBV2 to TRBJ2-3; 10 nucleotides match TRBD2. With 6 bases clipped from V and 2 bases from J, the junction kept 11 bases outside the gene matches. This CDR3 comprises 17 residues. The germline gives CDR1 SNHLY, CDR2 FYNNEI. Here the CDR3 reads CASSTPGTSANTDTQYF. The CDR3 DNA reads as TGTGCCAGCAGCACCCCGGGGACTAGCGCCAACACAGATACGCAGTATTTT.

The chain links TRBV10-3 to TRBJ1-1, with 9 bases identical to TRBD1. The V and J ends lost 11 bases and 2 bases, in that order; junction bases with no gene match: 6. The CDR3 length is 13 residues. Germline V gene sequence: CDR1 ENHRY, CDR2 SYGVKD. The CDR3 DNA reads as TGTGCCGCAAACAGGGGGCGTAACACTGAAGCTTTCTTT. Translating it yields CAANRGRNTEAFF.

Only one count was recorded for this clonotype. V gene TRBV6-6 combines with J gene TRBJ2-5; TRBD1 aligns across 7 bases. The length of the CDR3 is 12 residues. Germline CDR1 MNHNY, CDR2 SVGAGI (reference sequence). V was clipped by 8 bases and J by 5 bases; unmatched bases: 5. The CDR3 bases are TGTGCCAGCCAAGCAGGGGGTGAGACCCAGTACTTC. Its translation is CASQAGGETQYF.

This clonotype was recorded at least ten times. The chain recombines TRBV4-3 with TRBJ2-1; 8 bases align to TRBD2. This CDR3 has 19 residues. CDR1 is LGHNA, CDR2 YSLEER, per germline. With 4 bases clipped from V and 1 base from J, the junction kept 15 bases outside the gene matches. The CDR3 protein is CASSRGRFELAVSYNEQFF. The DNA of the CDR3 is TGCGCCAGCAGCCGTGGACGCTTCGAACTAGCGGTGTCCTACAATGAGCAGTTCTTC.

This clonotype occurred many times. The gene calls are TRBV7-8 and TRBJ2-3; 15 bases align to TRBD2. Germline V lookup: CDR1 SGHVS, CDR2 FQNEAQ. The CDR3 length is 18 residues. The V gene end was trimmed by 7 bases and the J gene end by 5 bases; junction bases not matched to a gene: 13. DNA of the CDR3: TGTGCCAGCAACACCCCGAGGACTAGCGGGGGGGCAAGAGATACGCAGTATTTT. It is translated as CASNTPRTSGGARDTQYF.

This clonotype was detected many times. The chain links TRBV7-8 to TRBJ2-7; no firm D call. In germline, CDR1 is SGHVS, CDR2 FQNEAQ. The V gene lost 5 bases and the J gene lost 6 bases, with 8 bases spanning the gap. This CDR3 region has 11 residues. In DNA, the CDR3 is TGTGCCAGCAGCCCCCGGTCCGAGCAGTACTTC. Protein sequence: CASSPRSEQYF. Complete variable domain (other parts from reference TRBV7-8 and TRBJ2-7): GAGVSQSPRYKVAKRGQDVALRCDPISGHVSLFWYQQALGQGPEFLTYFQNEAQLDKSGLPSDRFFAERPEGSVSTLKIQRTQQEDSAVYLCASSPRSEQYFGPGTRLTVT.

The rearrangement joins TRBV2 to TRBJ1-1, with a tentative D call TRBD1 (6 bases). Trimming stripped 7 bases from V and 0 bases from J, with 15 bases between. CDR1 is SNHLY, CDR2 FYNNEI, per germline. The CDR3 consists of 15 residues. The CDR3 bases are TGTGCCAGCACTGACGGGGGGGCATTGAACACTGAAGCTTTCTTT. Residues: CASTDGGALNTEAFF.

This sequence joins TRBV7-6 and TRBJ2-1; D call uncertain. Germline V CDR1 and CDR2: SGHVS, FNYEAQ. The V end was cut by 5 bases, the J end by 9 bases, with 17 bases between. This CDR3 contains 14 residues. The CDR3 loop is CASSPRRDTAEQFF. The CDR3 coding sequence is TGTGCCAGCAGCCCCCGCCGTGATACGGCTGAGCAGTTCTTC.

V gene TRBV7-4 combines with J gene TRBJ2-7, with D perhaps being TRBD1 or TRBD2 (5 bases each). The V end was cut by 6 bases, the J end by 2 bases, with 20 bases between. CDR3 size: 16 residues. Germline-derived CDR1 and CDR2 are SGHVT and SQSDAQ. The CDR3 DNA sequence: TGTGCCAGCAGTCGCGACCCGGGACGGGTAACCTACGAGCAGTACTTC. Its translation is CASSRDPGRVTYEQYF.

The CDR3 DNA reads TGTGCCAGCAGCTTAGATACTGATCACGAGCAGTACTTC. The encoded protein is CASSLDTDHEQYF. The gene calls are TRBV7-6 and TRBJ2-7, with no clear D. Trimming left V 1 base short and J 5 bases short, with 9 bases between. The CDR3 is made up of 13 amino acids. Germline V lookup: CDR1 SGHVS, CDR2 FNYEAQ. Based on the CDR3 plus reference TRBV7-6 and TRBJ2-7, the full variable domain is GAGVSQSPRYKVTKRGQDVALRCDPISGHVSLYWYRQALGQGPEFLTYFNYEAQQDKSGLPNDRFSAERPEGSISTLTIQRTEQRDSAMYRCASSLDTDHEQYFGPGTRLTVT.